This TCR beta chain emerged from a study of blood T cells in healthy people across ages. About the research overall: With template switching, about one barcoded beta molecule was captured per two T cells.

General observations from the study: Estimates of total diversity, which came from one million sequenced T cells, were considered to be underestimates. Observed TCR beta diversity showed a strong correlation with the percentage of naive T cells as measured by flow cytometry.

As concerns this clonotype: Its antigen is as yet unknown.

From germline, CDR1 is DFQATT and CDR2 SNEGSKA (reference sequence). The V and J ends lost 6 bases and 7 bases respectively, with 19 bases between them. The CDR3 length is 14 residues. A sample-barcoded 5' primer and a J-beta primer mix were used in a second PCR of roughly 6 to 11 cycles. TCRdb processed the 5' RACE reads anew with MiXCR; each CDR3 protein has one entry. The data contain 1.5 million to 2 million distinct CDR3 sequences, approximately 40% of them singletons. The sequencing sample was made of blood. The TCR originated in a human donor in good health. The chain carries TRBV20-1 and TRBJ2-1; D is tentatively TRBD1 or TRBD2 (7 bases each). CDR3 loop: CSATQGGPLNEQFF. CDR3 in DNA: TGCAGTGCGACTCAGGGGGGGCCCTTAAATGAGCAGTTCTTC.